The rows below give T cell receptor beta chains drawn from one sample of a study of T cell repertoires and HLA-DP antigens. Antigens for these TCRs are unknown. Libraries were prepared by immunoSEQ multiplex PCR; TCRdb keeps only in-frame clonotypes and omits some of them. The profile shows approximately 86,000 clones, about 89% of them singletons. Sequencing was performed on CD4+ T cells from PBMCs. Receptors originate from a man aged 45-65 years in good health and CMV-seronegative. The CDR3 runs from the conserved cysteine through the conserved F or W. A D gene is named only where the DNA matches it firmly. For some rows the clone size is stated as once, few or many, or as a class when expanded; others skip it.

j_call d_call v_call clone_size cdr3_nt cdr3_aa
TRBJ1-2 . TRBV5-4 . TGTGCCAGCAGCTTGGGGGGCCCAAACTATGGCTACACCTTC CASSLGGPNYGYTF
TRBJ2-3 . TRBV7-2 . TGTGCCAGCAGCTTAGTCGGGCTCACAGATACGCAGTATTTT CASSLVGLTDTQYF
TRBJ2-2 . TRBV9 . TGTGCCAGCAGCCCGGACGGTGCGAACACCGGGGAGCTGTTTTTT CASSPDGANTGELFF
TRBJ2-5 TRBD1 TRBV7-9 once TGTGCCAGCAGCTTACCCCGACAGGGCCAAGAGACCCAGTACTTC CASSLPRQGQETQYF
TRBJ2-5 TRBD2 TRBV4-1 . TGCGCCAGCAGCCAGCGACTAGCGGGGGGTCTGGAAGAGACCCAGTACTTC CASSQRLAGGLEETQYF
TRBJ2-1 . TRBV6-5 . TGTGCCAGCAGTCAGGAAAATGAGCAGTTCTTC CASSQENEQFF
TRBJ2-5 TRBD2 TRBV7-6 few TGTGCCAGCAGCGCAGGACTAGCGGGGGGCCGAGCCCAGTACTTC CASSAGLAGGRAQYF
TRBJ2-7 TRBD1 TRBV27 . TGTGCCAGCAGTGTAGGACAGGCGTTCTCCTACGAGCAGTACTTC CASSVGQAFSYEQYF
TRBJ2-1 . TRBV7-9 . TGTGCCAGCAGCTTCTCATACAATGAGCAGTTCTTC CASSFSYNEQFF
TRBJ1-3 . TRBV7-6 . TGTGCCAGCAGCCAAACTCGAGGGGGGACTGGAAACACCATATATTTT CASSQTRGGTGNTIYF
TRBJ2-1 TRBD2 TRBV30 . TGTGCCTGGAGTGGAGCAGCGGGAGTAGGTAATGAGCAGTTCTTC CAWSGAAGVGNEQFF
TRBJ1-4 TRBD1 TRBV30 . TGTGCCTTCTCCGGAGGAGGGGGCCTTTCAACTAATGAAAAACTGTTTTTT CAFSGGGGLSTNEKLFF
TRBJ2-1 . TRBV12-5 few TGTGCTAGTGTAGGGGGGCAGGGGTACAATGAGCAGTTCTTC CASVGGQGYNEQFF
TRBJ2-2 TRBD1 TRBV19 . TGTGCCAGTAGTTCGCAGGGGGTCCTGAACACCGGGGAGCTGTTTTTT CASSSQGVLNTGELFF
TRBJ2-1 TRBD2 TRBV5-6 . TGTGCCAGCAGCCCAGGACTAGCGGGGAAATACAATGAGCAGTTCTTC CASSPGLAGKYNEQFF
TRBJ1-5 . TRBV6-5 . TGTGCCAGCAGCCGCACTCAGGGTTCGCCCCAGCATTTT CASSRTQGSPQHF
TRBJ2-3 TRBD2 TRBV9 . TGTGCCAGCAGCGTAGGGGTTAGCGGGAGCACAGATACGCAGTATTTT CASSVGVSGSTDTQYF
TRBJ2-7 . TRBV9 . TGTGCCAGCAGCGCCGGGACCTCCTACCACGAGCAGTACTTC CASSAGTSYHEQYF
TRBJ1-6 . TRBV5-1 . TGCGCCAGCAGCTTGGTAGGGGGGAGCTCCTATAATTCACCCCTCCACTTT CASSLVGGSSYNSPLHF
TRBJ2-2 . TRBV28 . TGTGCCAGCAGTTTTTCTGGTGGTCACATCGGGGAGCTGTTTTTT CASSFSGGHIGELFF
TRBJ1-2 . TRBV6-4 . TGTGCCAGCAGTGACTCAGGCTATGGCTACACCTTC CASSDSGYGYTF
TRBJ2-5 . TRBV28 . TGTGCCAGCAGTGTGGTGGGGGCTAAAGAGACCCAGTACTTC CASSVVGAKETQYF
TRBJ2-7 TRBD2 TRBV11-2 . TGTGCCAGCAGTTTTATAGCGGGAGGGCCTCGGTACGAGCAGTACTTC CASSFIAGGPRYEQYF
TRBJ2-1 TRBD1 TRBV10-1 . TGCGCCAGCAGTGAGTCGACAGGGGGCAGTGAGCAGTTCTTC CASSESTGGSEQFF
TRBJ2-3 . TRBV20-1 . TGCAGTGCCGGACCGCACACGCAGTATTTT CSAGPHTQYF
TRBJ2-3 . TRBV5-4 once TGTGCCAGCAGCCAGCGGAGAGGGGCAGATACGCAGTATTTT CASSQRRGADTQYF
TRBJ2-3 . TRBV5-1 . TGCGCCAGCAGCTTGAGCGGATACACAGATACGCAGTATTTT CASSLSGYTDTQYF
TRBJ2-3 TRBD2 TRBV6-1 . TGTGCCAGCAGGAATCCGGGACTAGGGGCAGATACGCAGTATTTT CASRNPGLGADTQYF
TRBJ2-2 . TRBV4-2 . TGTGCCAGCAGCTCCTACGGGCGGGGACCCGGCCCTGGGACCGGGGAGCTGTTTTTT CASSSYGRGPGPGTGELFF
TRBJ1-5 TRBD1 TRBV2 once TGTGCCAGCAGTGAGGGGGACAGGGGCAATCAGCCCCAGCATTTT CASSEGDRGNQPQHF
TRBJ1-2 . TRBV5-1 . TGCGCCAGCAGCCCATCAGGGTACTATGGCTACACCTTC CASSPSGYYGYTF
TRBJ1-2 . TRBV4-2 . TGTGCCAGCAGCCAAGATTTCGGAGAAAGCTATGGCTACACCTTC CASSQDFGESYGYTF
TRBJ2-4 TRBD1 TRBV5-4 . TGTGCCAGCAGTTACTCAGGGGGCCTAGCCAAAAACATTCAGTACTTC CASSYSGGLAKNIQYF
TRBJ2-2 . TRBV30 once TGTGCCTTGGAGTGGTATAGCACGAACACCGGGGAGCTGTTTTTT CALEWYSTNTGELFF
TRBJ2-1 . TRBV6-1 . TGTGCCAGCAGTGGGATGCACTACAATGAGCAGTTCTTC CASSGMHYNEQFF
TRBJ2-3 . TRBV6-4 many TGTGCCAGCAGTGACTCGAAGGGGGCAGATACGCAGTATTTT CASSDSKGADTQYF
TRBJ1-5 TRBD1 TRBV30 . TGTGCCTGGAGGCAGGGGGGCAGGGGGCATGATCAGCCCCAGCATTTT CAWRQGGRGHDQPQHF
TRBJ2-2 TRBD2 TRBV28 . TGTGCCAGCAGTTTAAGCCTAGCGGGATACACCGGGGGGCTGTTTTTT CASSLSLAGYTGGLFF
TRBJ1-2 . TRBV28 . TGTGCCAGCAGTACCGGACAAAGAGGCTACACCTTC CASSTGQRGYTF
TRBJ1-1 . TRBV19 . TGTGCCAGTCGAAACAGGGACGGGGGCACTGAAGCTTTCTTT CASRNRDGGTEAFF
TRBJ2-7 . TRBV9 once TGTGCCAGCAGCGGCCTAGGAAACGAGCAGTACTTC CASSGLGNEQYF
TRBJ2-3 . TRBV2 . TGTGCCAGCAACATGCAGACAGATACGCAGTATTTT CASNMQTDTQYF
TRBJ1-6 TRBD1 TRBV7-2 few TGTGCCAGCAGCTTCGACAGGGGTTCACCCCTCCACTTT CASSFDRGSPLHF
TRBJ2-3 . TRBV6-5 few TGTGCCAGCAGTCGGGACGACGCATGGCCAGATACGCAGTATTTT CASSRDDAWPDTQYF
TRBJ2-1 TRBD2 TRBV19 . TGTGCCAGTAAAGACTCACCGGGACTAGCGGGGGGCGAGCAGTTCTTC CASKDSPGLAGGEQFF
TRBJ2-7 TRBD1 TRBV10-2 . TGCGCCAGCAGGGATACAGGGGGTTCCGACGAGCAGTACTTC CASRDTGGSDEQYF
TRBJ2-7 . TRBV11-2 . TGTGCCAGCACCCTCGGGCTGGTGAACTCCTACGAGCAGTACTTC CASTLGLVNSYEQYF
TRBJ1-4 TRBD1 TRBV7-2 few TGTGCCAGCAGCCCCGGGACAGGGGAGGGAGAAAAACTGTTTTTT CASSPGTGEGEKLFF
TRBJ1-2 . TRBV4-3 . TGCGCCAGCAGCCATGCCGACAGGAACTATGGCTACACCTTC CASSHADRNYGYTF
TRBJ2-5 . TRBV18 once TGTGCCAGCTCACCACCCCTTTTCACTACCAACCAAGAGACCCAGTACTTC CASSPPLFTTNQETQYF
TRBJ2-3 . TRBV7-9 . TGTGCCAGCAGCTTAACGGGGGTTGACACAGATACGCAGTATTTT CASSLTGVDTDTQYF
TRBJ1-1 TRBD1 TRBV7-9 . TGTGCCAGCAGGGGGGACAGGGGGATGAACACTGAAGCTTTCTTT CASRGDRGMNTEAFF
TRBJ2-2 TRBD1 TRBV14 . TGTGCCAGCAGCCAATTCGGGATCCGGGACAGGGGGCAGCTGTTTTTT CASSQFGIRDRGQLFF
TRBJ2-4 TRBD2 TRBV7-2 . TGTGCCAGCAGCCCCCCGGTAGCGGGAGTGAACATTCAGTACTTC CASSPPVAGVNIQYF
TRBJ2-3 . TRBV5-1 . TGCGCCAGCAGCTCGGGGCAGCTGACTAGCACAGATACGCAGTATTTT CASSSGQLTSTDTQYF
TRBJ1-6 . TRBV28 once TGTGCCATCAGGGAATCGTATAATTCACCCCTCCACTTT CAIRESYNSPLHF
TRBJ2-7 TRBD1 TRBV6-1 . TGTGCCAGCAGTGTCCGGGACAGTCTCTACGAGCAGTACTTC CASSVRDSLYEQYF